This T cell receptor beta chain comes out of a study of cytomegalovirus exposure and HLA in healthy donors. Study outcomes and limitations: The productive fraction for most TCR beta V segments was about 90% or about 30% in an earlier analysis.

Trimming removed 3 bases from V and 6 bases from J; junction bases left unmatched: 2. The CDR3 consists of 13 residues. Per the germline V gene, CDR1 is SGHRS and CDR2 is YFSETQ. In regard to this clone: The antigen is not known.

With 60 Vbeta and 13 Jbeta primers, the PCR was carried out. Measured with immunoSEQ multiplex PCR; TCRdb has only the in-frame clones, and not every one. The sample totals some 120,000 clones. This chain links TRBV5-1 with TRBJ1-1; 10 bases map to TRBD1. Sequenced material: PBMCs. The TCR comes from a man aged 40-49 years in good health and CMV-seropositive. The CDR3 is CASSYGTGAEAFF. The DNA of the CDR3 is TGCGCCAGCAGCTACGGGACAGGGGCTGAAGCTTTCTTT.